This T cell receptor (beta chain) was identified in a study of cytomegalovirus exposure and HLA in healthy donors. Whole-study results and caveats: CMV serostatus was the only recorded immune exposure for donors. A later look showed TCR association rates differing by HLA locus, highest for DRB1 and lowest for HLA-C. The later analysis indicated that the majority of CMV-associated TCR beta chains appeared HLA-restricted.

The PCR had 60 Vbeta and 13 Jbeta primers. Some clones are missing from TCRdb's copy, which holds only in-frame ones; the method was immunoSEQ multiplex PCR. The sample carries about 220,000 clones, around 80% recorded once. CDR1 and CDR2 (germline): SGHRS, YFSETQ. The CDR3 totals 17 residues. V was pared by 5 bases and J by 12 bases, with 32 bases between. Regarding this clone: Its antigen remains unidentified.

V is TRBV5-1 and J is TRBJ1-1; no definite D call. This clonotype originated in a boy between 2 and 10 years old in good health and CMV-seronegative. Input material: PBMCs. CDR3 DNA sequence: TGCGCCAGCAGTATTACTCCCTTAAACTCCGGGAGCAGGAGCCCTTTCTTT. Amino acid sequence: CASSITPLNSGSRSPFF.